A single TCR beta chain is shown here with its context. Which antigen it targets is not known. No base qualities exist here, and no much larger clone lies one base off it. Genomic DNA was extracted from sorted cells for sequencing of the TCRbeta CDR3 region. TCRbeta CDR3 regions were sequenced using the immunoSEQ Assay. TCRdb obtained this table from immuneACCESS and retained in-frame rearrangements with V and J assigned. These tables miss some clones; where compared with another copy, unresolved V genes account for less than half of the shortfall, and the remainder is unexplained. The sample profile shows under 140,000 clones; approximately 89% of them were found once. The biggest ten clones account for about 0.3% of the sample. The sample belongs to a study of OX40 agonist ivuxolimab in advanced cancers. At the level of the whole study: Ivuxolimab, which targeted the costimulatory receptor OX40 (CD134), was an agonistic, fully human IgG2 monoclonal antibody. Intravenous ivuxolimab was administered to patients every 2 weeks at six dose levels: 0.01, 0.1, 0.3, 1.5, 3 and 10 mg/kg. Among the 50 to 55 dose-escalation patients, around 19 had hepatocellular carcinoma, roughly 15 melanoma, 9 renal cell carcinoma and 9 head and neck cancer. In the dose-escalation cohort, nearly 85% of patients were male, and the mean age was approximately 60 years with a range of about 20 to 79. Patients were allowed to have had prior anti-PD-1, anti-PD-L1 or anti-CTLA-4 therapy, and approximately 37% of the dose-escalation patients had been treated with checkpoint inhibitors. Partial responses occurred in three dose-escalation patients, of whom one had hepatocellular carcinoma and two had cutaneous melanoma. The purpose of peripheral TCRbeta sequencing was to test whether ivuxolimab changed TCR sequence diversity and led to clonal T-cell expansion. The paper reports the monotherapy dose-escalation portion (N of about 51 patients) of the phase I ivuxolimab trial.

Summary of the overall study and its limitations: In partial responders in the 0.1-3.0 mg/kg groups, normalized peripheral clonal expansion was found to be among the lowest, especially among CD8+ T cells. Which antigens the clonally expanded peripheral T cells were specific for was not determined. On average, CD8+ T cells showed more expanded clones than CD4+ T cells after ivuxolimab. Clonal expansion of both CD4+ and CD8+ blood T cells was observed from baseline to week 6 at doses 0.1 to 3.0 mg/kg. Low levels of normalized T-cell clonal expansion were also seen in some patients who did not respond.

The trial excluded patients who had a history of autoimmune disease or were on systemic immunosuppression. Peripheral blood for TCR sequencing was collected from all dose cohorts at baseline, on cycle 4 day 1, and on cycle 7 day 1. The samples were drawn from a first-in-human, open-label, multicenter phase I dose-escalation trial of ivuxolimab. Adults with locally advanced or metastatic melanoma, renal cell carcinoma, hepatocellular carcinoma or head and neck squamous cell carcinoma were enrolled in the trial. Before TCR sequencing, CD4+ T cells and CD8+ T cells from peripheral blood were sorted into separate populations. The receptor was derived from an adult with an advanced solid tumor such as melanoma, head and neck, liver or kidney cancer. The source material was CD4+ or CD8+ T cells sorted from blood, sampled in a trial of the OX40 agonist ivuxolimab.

The CDR3 amino acid sequence is: CASSLARVNDRVYF. In nucleotide form, the sequence is TGTGCCAGCAGCTTAGCGAGGGTGAACGACAGAGTTTATTTT. The V and J segments used are TRBV7-2 and TRBJ1-3; 5 matching bases give a weak D call of TRBD1. For CDR1 and CDR2, the germline V gene lists SGHTA and FQGNSA. V loses 0 bases, J loses 16 bases, and the germline ends lie 19 bases apart. The CDR3 contains 14 residues, cysteine and phenylalanine counted. Just CDR3 DNA is preserved here, 42 bases in frame from base 1. The variable domain in full, with residues beyond the CDR3 obtained from the reference TRBV7-2 and TRBJ1-3 genes, is GAGVSQSPSNKVTEKGKDVELRCDPISGHTALYWYRQSLGQGLEFLIYFQGNSAPDKSGLPSDRFSAERTGGSVSTLTIQRTQQEDSAVYLCASSLARVNDRVYFGEGSWLTVV.